The 7 T cell receptor beta chains below come from one sample, sequenced in a study of blood T cell repertoires in COVID-19. The repertoire was sequenced with immunoSEQ multiplex PCR; TCRdb's copy has only in-frame clones and lacks some. The table records some 73,000 clones, around 77% of them present only once. Sequencing was done on a sample of peripheral blood. The receptors shown here come from a man aged 70 or older with COVID-19, enrolled during active disease.

The V and J genes are TRBV27 and TRBJ2-1; TRBD2 agrees at 10 bases. Germline-derived CDR1 and CDR2 are MNHEY and SMNVEV (reference sequence). The CDR3 is 15 residues long. V shed 5 bases, J shed 4 bases, and the junction held 5 bases outside the gene matches. For the CDR3, the DNA is TGTGCCAGCAGTCCCGTAGCGGGAGGTTACAATGAGCAGTTCTTC. It translates to CASSPVAGGYNEQFF.

In this sample, this clone turned up once. The chain recombines TRBV18 with TRBJ2-3; D is ambiguous. V was trimmed by 5 bases and J by 3 bases, leaving 9 bases between them. Germline V gives CDR1 KGHSH, CDR2 LQKENI. CDR3 length: 13 residues. The CDR3 DNA follows: TGTGCCAGCTCATCGACAAGTACAGATACGCAGTATTTT. Amino acid sequence: CASSSTSTDTQYF.

The chain recombines TRBV27 with TRBJ2-2, with a weak D call TRBD2 (7 bases). The CDR3 totals 14 residues. Deletions cut 2 bases from V and 6 bases from J, with 10 bases between. From germline, CDR1 is MNHEY and CDR2 SMNVEV (reference sequence). CDR3 sequence (DNA): TGTGCCAGCAGTTTACTCGGGGGGCCCGGGGAGCTGTTTTTT. The encoded protein is CASSLLGGPGELFF.

The sample holds a few counts of this clone. This specimen includes other DNA sequences encoding the same CDR3. V is TRBV4-3 and J is TRBJ1-5; no reliable D call. Germline V lookup: CDR1 LGHNA, CDR2 YSLEER. The ends were cut back, 0 bases at V and 7 bases at J, with 7 bases in the middle. The CDR3 spans 13 residues. DNA of the CDR3: TGCGCCAGCAGCCAAGATCTTATGCAGCCCCAGCATTTT. It yields the protein CASSQDLMQPQHF.

The CDR3 here is CASSEGSGRGADTQYF. DNA of the CDR3: TGTGCCAGCAGTGAAGGAAGCGGGAGGGGAGCAGATACGCAGTATTTT. V and J are TRBV6-1 and TRBJ2-3; 10 positions agree with TRBD2. Germline trimming cut 1 base from V and 4 bases from J; bases unmatched to any gene: 5. This CDR3 region has 16 residues. CDR1 is MNHNS, CDR2 SASEGT, per germline.

This sequence joins TRBV5-1 and TRBJ1-1, with a possible D match to TRBD1 (6 bases). CDR1 and CDR2 from the germline V gene are SGHRS and YFSETQ. V dropped 5 bases and J dropped 1 base, with 18 bases sitting between them. This CDR3 is 16 amino acids long. CDR3 loop: CASRLQTGNTNTEAFF. Here the CDR3 DNA reads TGCGCCAGCAGACTTCAAACAGGGAATACGAACACTGAAGCTTTCTTT.

V and J are TRBV6-5 and TRBJ1-3; unclear D gene. There are 15 residues in the CDR3. Per the germline V gene, CDR1 is MNHEY and CDR2 is SVGAGI. The ends were cut back, 2 bases at V and 0 bases at J, with 8 bases in the middle. The CDR3 region is CASSYGHDSGNTIYF. The CDR3 DNA follows: TGTGCCAGCAGTTACGGGCACGACTCTGGAAACACCATATATTTT.